The rows below give T cell receptor beta chains drawn from one sample of a study of cytomegalovirus exposure and HLA in healthy donors. Sequenced by immunoSEQ multiplex PCR; TCRdb stores in-frame clones only, minus some. The table includes about 160,000 clones, roughly 79% detected once. The sequencing input was PBMCs. The receptors were gathered from a woman in her fifties or sixties in good health and CMV-seropositive. The CDR3 runs from the conserved cysteine through the conserved F or W. The order of the fields is D gene, V gene, clone size, J gene, CDR3 protein, CDR3 DNA. D genes are given only for firm matches. Size values are once, few and many counts, or a class for expanded clones, and some rows have none.

NA,TRBV4-3,once,TRBJ2-3,CASSWTSSTDTQYF,TGCGCCAGCTCCTGGACTTCGAGCACAGATACGCAGTATTTT
TRBD1,TRBV7-3,NA,TRBJ2-7,CASSLALRQGPYEQYF,TGTGCCAGCAGCTTAGCCCTAAGACAGGGTCCCTACGAGCAGTACTTC
NA,TRBV7-2,few,TRBJ1-3,CASSLDPQGLLLSGNTIYF,TGTGCCAGCAGCTTAGACCCCCAGGGATTGCTACTCTCTGGAAACACCATATATTTT
NA,TRBV5-1,NA,TRBJ1-1,CASSLDSSATEAFF,TGCGCCAGCAGCTTGGACAGCTCTGCCACTGAAGCTTTCTTT
TRBD1,TRBV10-2,NA,TRBJ1-1,CASSEPWATGDPEAFF,TGCGCCAGCAGTGAACCCTGGGCGACAGGGGACCCTGAAGCTTTCTTT
NA,TRBV20-1,once,TRBJ2-7,CSALRSYEQYF,TGCAGTGCCCTTCGCTCCTACGAGCAGTACTTC
NA,TRBV9,NA,TRBJ1-3,CASSRLQGSGNTIYF,TGTGCCAGCAGCCGACTTCAGGGTTCTGGAAACACCATATATTTT
TRBD1,TRBV28,once,TRBJ2-7,CASSLWGTGNKAVYEQYF,TGTGCCAGCAGTTTATGGGGGACAGGGAACAAAGCCGTTTACGAGCAGTACTTC
TRBD2,TRBV5-4,NA,TRBJ2-3,CAPGSGGDTQYF,TGTGCGCCCGGAAGCGGGGGCGATACGCAGTATTTT
NA,TRBV12-5,NA,TRBJ1-5,CASGPIDSNQPQHF,TGTGCTAGTGGTCCGATAGATAGCAATCAGCCCCAGCATTTT
NA,TRBV5-1,NA,TRBJ1-2,CASSLEQNYGYTF,TGCGCCAGCAGCTTGGAACAGAACTATGGCTACACCTTC
TRBD1,TRBV18,NA,TRBJ2-1,CASSRGTGANEQFF,TGTGCCAGCTCACGCGGGACAGGGGCGAATGAGCAGTTCTTC
NA,TRBV14,NA,TRBJ2-3,CASSQRPPARQRFTDTQYF,TGTGCCAGCAGCCAACGCCCCCCCGCCAGGCAGAGATTCACAGATACGCAGTATTTT
NA,TRBV2,NA,TRBJ1-2,CASIFSSNYGYTF,TGTGCCAGCATATTCTCGTCTAACTATGGCTACACCTTC
TRBD2,TRBV7-2,NA,TRBJ2-7,CASSPGLAGVPEQYF,TGTGCCAGCAGCCCAGGACTAGCGGGAGTTCCCGAGCAGTACTTC
TRBD2,TRBV6-5,NA,TRBJ2-7,CASSYPVAGSYEQYF,TGTGCCAGCAGTTACCCGGTAGCGGGGTCCTACGAGCAGTACTTC
NA,TRBV5-4,NA,TRBJ2-5,CASSLQAGAETQYF,TGTGCCAGCAGCTTGCAAGCGGGCGCAGAGACCCAGTACTTC
NA,TRBV30,NA,TRBJ1-1,CAWIVNTEAFF,TGTGCCTGGATAGTGAACACTGAAGCTTTCTTT
TRBD1,TRBV18,NA,TRBJ2-5,CASSPPGGTGGGETQYF,TGTGCCAGCTCACCACCTGGCGGGACAGGGGGTGGAGAGACCCAGTACTTC
NA,TRBV11-2,NA,TRBJ2-7,CASSLEIAQPEFNYEQYF,TGTGCCAGCAGCTTAGAGATCGCACAGCCTGAATTCAACTACGAGCAGTACTTC
TRBD2,TRBV5-1,NA,TRBJ2-7,CASSLLPSTSGNSYEQYF,TGCGCCAGCAGCCTACTCCCGTCGACTAGCGGGAATTCCTACGAGCAGTACTTC
TRBD2,TRBV6-1,NA,TRBJ2-3,CAGRGLAGVEDTQYF,TGTGCCGGTAGGGGGCTAGCGGGAGTAGAGGATACGCAGTATTTT
NA,TRBV9,NA,TRBJ2-3,CASSVEGTADTQYF,TGTGCCAGCAGCGTAGAAGGGACTGCAGATACGCAGTATTTT
NA,TRBV10-3,NA,TRBJ1-2,CAISPRAGADGYTF,TGTGCCATCAGCCCCCGCGCGGGGGCGGATGGCTACACCTTC
TRBD1,TRBV5-1,NA,TRBJ2-7,CASSPGQVNYEQYF,TGCGCCAGCAGCCCGGGACAGGTTAACTACGAGCAGTACTTC
TRBD1,TRBV18,once,TRBJ2-7,CASSLWTGEGYEQYF,TGTGCCAGCTCACTTTGGACAGGGGAGGGTTACGAGCAGTACTTC
NA,TRBV4-1,NA,TRBJ1-2,CASSQDPLGGYGYTF,TGCGCCAGCAGCCAAGATCCGCTGGGAGGGTATGGCTACACCTTC